The entry below gives a single T cell receptor (beta chain) sequence along with its context. Participant-reported clinical history was the basis for cohort assignment. Assay used: immunoSEQ multiplex PCR; TCRdb lists only in-frame clones, some missing. In the table there are approximately 310,000 clones, around 85% of which are singletons. This sample stems from a study of blood T cell repertoires in COVID-19. Study-level information: Whether acute or convalescent, the COVID-19 samples came from the United States, Italy and Spain.

Per germline, CDR1 SGHAT and CDR2 FQNNGV. The CDR3 totals 16 residues. V was clipped by 5 bases and J by 7 bases, with 20 bases between them. The sequence came from a man aged 30 to 45 who had recovered from COVID-19. Material: PBMCs or T cells enriched from blood (not recorded which). The chain has TRBV11-2 and TRBJ1-4, with D maybe TRBD1 (6 bases). In DNA, the CDR3 is TGTGCCAGCAGCCTAAACCGGGCAGGGGTTCCTGAAAAACTGTTTTTT. This gives the protein CASSLNRAGVPEKLFF.